A single sample is the source of the 22 T cell receptor beta chains below, sequenced in a study of cytomegalovirus exposure and HLA in healthy donors. PCR employed 60 Vbeta and 13 Jbeta primers. Produced via immunoSEQ multiplex PCR; TCRdb's table is partial and in-frame only. The data contain around 160,000 clones, 77% of them singletons. The sequenced sample was PBMCs. The receptors shown here come from a man aged 50-60 years in good health and CMV-seropositive.

The chain joins TRBV7-2 to TRBJ1-2, with D unresolved. The length of the CDR3 is 11 residues. Germline CDR1 and CDR2: SGHTA and FQGNSA. V was cut by 5 bases and J by 4 bases, with 5 bases left in between. The CDR3 DNA reads as TGTGCCAGCAGCCCCTCCTATGGCTACACCTTC. Amino acid sequence: CASSPSYGYTF.

The V and J genes are TRBV10-2 and TRBJ1-2, with D perhaps matching TRBD1 (5 bases). This CDR3 spans 13 amino acids. Deletions cut 4 bases from V and 14 bases from J, with 20 bases between. Looked up from germline, CDR1 is WSHSY and CDR2 is SAAADI. The CDR3 reads CASSARDGVSSTF. The CDR3 nucleotides read TGCGCCAGCAGTGCGCGGGACGGGGTTTCAAGTACCTTC.

V gene TRBV5-8 combines with J gene TRBJ2-5; no definite D call. The assigned J gene may be wrong: the sequence end matches TRBJ2-7 better. CDR3 length: 11 residues. Germline CDR1 is SGHTS and CDR2 is YDEGEE. The CDR3 region has the DNA TGTGCCAGCAGCTTCTCCTACGAGCAGTACTTC. It translates to CASSFSYEQYF.

The table lists this clone with a few counts. The J gene is TRBJ1-3, the V gene TRBV10-3; TRBD1 aligns across 7 bases. With V trimmed by 8 bases and J by 4 bases, 8 bases remained unmatched. The CDR3 runs 14 residues. In germline, CDR1 is ENHRY, CDR2 SYGVKD. This CDR3 is CAIGQGTDGNTIYF. The CDR3 DNA follows: TGTGCCATCGGGCAGGGGACAGACGGAAACACCATATATTTT.

This clone has only one observation. The rearrangement uses TRBV5-1 and TRBJ1-2; no reliable D call. Germline CDR1 is SGHRS and CDR2 is YFSETQ. With 3 bases removed from V and 1 base from J, the gap between germline ends came to 4 bases. CDR3 length: 12 amino acids. CDR3: CASSYSNYGYTF. DNA of the CDR3: TGCGCCAGCAGCTACAGTAACTATGGCTACACCTTC.

The count of this clone is one. CDR3 coding DNA: TGTGCCAGCAGCCTCCACAGGGGAACGGCCTATGGCTACACCTTC. Translated, it gives CASSLHRGTAYGYTF. The rearrangement uses TRBV7-8 and TRBJ1-2; 7 bases map to TRBD1. With 5 bases clipped from V and 4 bases from J, the junction kept 10 bases outside the gene matches. The CDR3 is made up of 15 amino acids. The germline gives CDR1 SGHVS, CDR2 FQNEAQ.

This chain connects TRBV5-8 to TRBJ1-3; weak D call: TRBD1 (5 bases). V was clipped by 4 bases and J by 8 bases, with 22 bases between them. Per germline, CDR1 SGHTS and CDR2 YDEGEE. This CDR3 region has 16 residues. The CDR3 DNA sequence: TGTGCCAGCAGCCTACCCGGGACGGGACTCGCGGACACCATATATTTT. This translates into CASSLPGTGLADTIYF.

This sequence joins TRBV28 and TRBJ1-1; weak D call: TRBD1 (5 bases). V was clipped by 6 bases and J by 1 base, with 12 bases between them. Germline-derived CDR1 and CDR2 are MDHEN and SYDVKM. The CDR3 runs 14 residues. The CDR3 DNA follows: TGTGCCAGCAGGACGGGGGGAGGGAACACTGAAGCTTTCTTT. It codes for CASRTGGGNTEAFF.

V usage is TRBV4-2 and J usage is TRBJ2-1, with TRBD1 matching 8 bases. The trim removed 4 bases at V and 7 bases at J, leaving 12 bases unmatched. From germline, CDR1 is LGHNA and CDR2 YNFKEQ. The CDR3 has 16 residues. The CDR3 coding sequence is TGTGCCAGCAGCCCCCTTCCCCAGGGGGCAATGAATGAGCAGTTCTTC. It codes for CASSPLPQGAMNEQFF.

The V call is TRBV2, the J call TRBJ2-5; TRBD2 matches 12 bases. V lost 6 bases, J lost 8 bases, and 13 bases stayed unmatched. The germline gives CDR1 SNHLY, CDR2 FYNNEI. The CDR3 runs 16 residues. CDR3 nucleotide sequence: TGTGCCAGCAGCGAGGGGACTAGCGGGTTCCCCCACACCCAGTACTTC. As protein: CASSEGTSGFPHTQYF. Full variable domain (remainder filled in from reference TRBV2 and TRBJ2-5): EPEVTQTPSHQVTQMGQEVILRCVPISNHLYFYWYRQILGQKVEFLVSFYNNEISEKSEIFDDQFSVERPDGSNFTLKIRSTKLEDSAMYFCASSEGTSGFPHTQYFGPGTRLLVL.

This clone turned up a few times. J is TRBJ1-4 and V is TRBV7-2, with 10 nucleotides matching TRBD1. Germline CDR1 is SGHTA and CDR2 is FQGNSA. This CDR3 has 18 residues. V lost 5 bases and J lost 7; bases outside the gene matches: 16. For the CDR3, the DNA is TGTGCCAGCAGCACGCCCGGGACAGGGGCGCGGTGGGGTGAAAAACTGTTTTTT. Translating gives CASSTPGTGARWGEKLFF.

V and J are TRBV27 and TRBJ2-7; 7 positions match TRBD1. J gave up 3 bases and V 8 bases, and 13 bases lay outside the gene matches. The CDR3 totals 15 residues. Germline V gene lookup returns CDR1 MNHEY and CDR2 SMNVEV (reference sequence). CDR3 in amino acids: CASCSPEGGNYEQYF. In DNA form, the CDR3 reads TGTGCCAGCTGCTCCCCGGAAGGGGGCAACTACGAGCAGTACTTC.

This clone was seen more than once but under ten times. V usage is TRBV4-3 and J usage is TRBJ1-2; the D gene is possibly TRBD1 (5 bases). This CDR3 region has 15 residues. V lost 0 bases to trimming and J lost 5 bases, with 13 bases between them. Per the germline V gene, CDR1 is LGHNA and CDR2 is YSLEER. CDR3 region: CASSQDPGGIYGYTF. The CDR3 coding sequence is TGCGCCAGCAGCCAAGATCCGGGGGGTATATATGGCTACACCTTC.

The CDR3 here is CATGTGTGLPYGYTF. In nucleotides, the CDR3 is TGTGCCACCGGGACAGGGACAGGCTTACCCTATGGCTACACCTTC. This chain links TRBV25-1 with TRBJ1-2; TRBD1 agrees at 9 bases. Germline-derived CDR1 and CDR2 are MGHDK and SYGVNS. The J segment lost 4 bases and the V segment lost 10 bases, leaving 13 bases of the junction unmatched. This CDR3 spans 15 amino acids.

The rearrangement joins TRBV4-2 to TRBJ2-7; a possible D gene is TRBD1 (5 bases). CDR3 length: 12 residues. Germline V gene lookup returns CDR1 LGHNA and CDR2 YNFKEQ. The ends were cut back, 0 bases at V and 9 bases at J, with 9 bases in the middle. CDR3 bases: TGTGCCAGCAGCCAAGACAGGGAAGGGCAGTACTTC. Translating gives CASSQDREGQYF.

The gene calls are TRBV18 and TRBJ1-1; D gene uncertain. CDR1 and CDR2 (germline): KGHSH, LQKENI. The CDR3 runs 13 residues. V was trimmed by 6 bases and J by 4 bases, leaving 12 bases between them. The CDR3 loop reads CASSPLAPTEAFF. The DNA for the CDR3 is TGTGCCAGCTCTCCGTTGGCACCCACTGAAGCTTTCTTT.

DNA of the CDR3: TGTGCCAGCAGCTACCACAGGGGGGATTCACCCCTCCACTTT. Its protein is CASSYHRGDSPLHF. V is TRBV9 and J is TRBJ1-6; 8 bases align to TRBD1. The germline CDR1 and CDR2 sequences are SGDLS and YYNGEE. The CDR3 length is 14 residues. V gave up 4 bases and J gave up 8 bases; unmatched junction bases: 5.

V usage is TRBV7-9 and J usage is TRBJ1-2, with D perhaps TRBD1 (5 bases). Germline lookup yields CDR1 SEHNR and CDR2 FQNEAQ (reference sequence). V was cut by 3 bases and J by 6 bases, with 8 bases left in between. The CDR3 is 12 amino acids. The CDR3 protein is CASSLMTDGYTF. The CDR3 DNA follows: TGTGCCAGCAGCTTGATGACAGATGGCTACACCTTC.

The V and J genes are TRBV5-1 and TRBJ2-2; unclear D gene. The CDR3 has 14 residues. With 0 bases removed from V and 3 bases from J, the gap between germline ends came to 6 bases. Germline V CDR1 and CDR2: SGHRS, YFSETQ. DNA of the CDR3: TGCGCCAGCAGCTTGGAACTGCACACCGGGGAGCTGTTTTTT. Amino acids: CASSLELHTGELFF.

This clone was counted a few times. The rearrangement links TRBV27 to TRBJ1-5, with no clear D. V was trimmed by 3 bases and J by 9 bases, leaving 6 bases between them. Germline CDR1 and CDR2: MNHEY and SMNVEV (reference sequence). There are 11 residues in the CDR3. CDR3 region: CASSLSWPQHF. DNA for the CDR3: TGTGCCAGCAGTTTGTCATGGCCCCAGCATTTT.

The chain employs TRBV14 and TRBJ2-5, with a possible D match to TRBD2 (6 bases). The germline V and J ends were trimmed by 4 bases and 1 base, with 13 bases remaining between them. CDR1 and CDR2 (germline): SGHDN, FVKESK. This CDR3 is 15 amino acids long. CDR3 DNA: TGTGCCAGCAGCCGACAACTAGCCCTCCAAGAGACCCAGTACTTC. Protein product: CASSRQLALQETQYF.

A few counts support this clone. The rearrangement uses TRBV18 and TRBJ1-1; tentative D call: TRBD1 (5 bases). Germline lookup yields CDR1 KGHSH and CDR2 LQKENI. V lost 6 bases and J 5 bases, leaving 13 bases between the germline ends. CDR3 length: 13 residues. CDR3 sequence reads: CASSQGRDTEAFF. The CDR3 nucleotides read TGTGCCAGCTCCCAGGGAAGAGATACTGAAGCTTTCTTT.